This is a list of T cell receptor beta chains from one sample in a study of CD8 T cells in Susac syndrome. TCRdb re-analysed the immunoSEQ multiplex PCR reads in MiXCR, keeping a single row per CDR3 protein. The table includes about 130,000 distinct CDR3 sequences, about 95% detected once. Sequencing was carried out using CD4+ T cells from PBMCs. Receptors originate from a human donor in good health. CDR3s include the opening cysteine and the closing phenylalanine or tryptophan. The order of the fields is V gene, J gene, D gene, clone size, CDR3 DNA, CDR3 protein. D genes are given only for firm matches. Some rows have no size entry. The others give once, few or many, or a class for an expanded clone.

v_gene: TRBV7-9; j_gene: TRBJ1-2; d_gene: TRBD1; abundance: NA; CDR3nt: TGTGCCAGCAGCCCGTCGGGACAGGGCTCCCATGGCTACACCTTC; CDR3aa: CASSPSGQGSHGYTF
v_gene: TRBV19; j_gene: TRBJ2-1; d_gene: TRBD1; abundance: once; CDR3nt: TGTGCCAGTAGCCGTCCGACAGGGGACCCGTTCTTC; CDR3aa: CASSRPTGDPFF
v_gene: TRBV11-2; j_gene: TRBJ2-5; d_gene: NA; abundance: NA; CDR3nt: TGTGCCAGCAGCTTAGGGTCGGGGGTGGAGACCCAGTACTTC; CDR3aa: CASSLGSGVETQYF
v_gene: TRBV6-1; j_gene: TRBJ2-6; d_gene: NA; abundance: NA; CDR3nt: TGTGCCAGCAGTCCCGGATTAACTGGGGCCAACGTCCTGACTTTC; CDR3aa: CASSPGLTGANVLTF
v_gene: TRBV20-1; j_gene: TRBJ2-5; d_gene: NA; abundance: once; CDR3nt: TGCAGTGCCCCGACTAGGCTAGGCCAAGAGACCCAGTACTTC; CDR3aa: CSAPTRLGQETQYF
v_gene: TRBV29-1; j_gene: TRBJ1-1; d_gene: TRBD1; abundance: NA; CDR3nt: TGCAGCGTTCAGGGACAGGGAAAGGGGACTGAAGCTTTCTTT; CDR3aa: CSVQGQGKGTEAFF
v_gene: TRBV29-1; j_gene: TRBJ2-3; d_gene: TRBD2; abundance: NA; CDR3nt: TGCAGCGTTGCCGGGACTAGCGGAGGAGATACGCAGTATTTT; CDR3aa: CSVAGTSGGDTQYF
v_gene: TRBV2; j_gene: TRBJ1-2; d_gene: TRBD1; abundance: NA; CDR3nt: TGTGCCAGCAGAAGGGACAGCATCTATGGCTACACCTTC; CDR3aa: CASRRDSIYGYTF
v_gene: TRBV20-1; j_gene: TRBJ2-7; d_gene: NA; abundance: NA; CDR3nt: TGCAGTGCTAGAGAAAGCACCCACTACGAGCAGTACTTC; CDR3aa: CSARESTHYEQYF
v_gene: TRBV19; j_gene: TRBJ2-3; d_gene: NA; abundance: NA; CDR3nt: TGTGCCAGTAGGCGGGACACCAGCACAGATACGCAGTATTTT; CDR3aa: CASRRDTSTDTQYF
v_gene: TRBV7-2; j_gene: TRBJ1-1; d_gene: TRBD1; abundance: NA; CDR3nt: TGTGCCAGCAGCTTAATCTCGGGACAGGGTATGAAAGCTTTCTTT; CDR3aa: CASSLISGQGMKAFF
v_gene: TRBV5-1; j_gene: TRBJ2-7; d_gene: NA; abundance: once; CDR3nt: TGCGCCAGCAGCCCGGACCCCTCTATCTACGAGCAGTACTTC; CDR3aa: CASSPDPSIYEQYF
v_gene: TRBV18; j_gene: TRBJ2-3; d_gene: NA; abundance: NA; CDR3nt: TGTGCCAGCTCACTTCGGACTGGAGGCACAGATACGCAGTATTTT; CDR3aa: CASSLRTGGTDTQYF
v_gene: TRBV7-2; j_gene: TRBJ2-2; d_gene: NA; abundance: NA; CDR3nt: TGTGCCAGCAGCTTAGAGGACAGATTCGGGGAGCTGTTTTTT; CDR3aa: CASSLEDRFGELFF
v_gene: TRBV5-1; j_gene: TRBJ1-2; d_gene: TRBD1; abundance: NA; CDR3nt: TGCGCCAGCAGCCCGGGACAGGGGGCGCCTGGCTACACCTTC; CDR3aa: CASSPGQGAPGYTF
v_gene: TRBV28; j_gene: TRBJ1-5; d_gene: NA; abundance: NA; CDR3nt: TGTGCCAGCAGTTCGGGGCTAAGGTCCCAGCATTTT; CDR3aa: CASSSGLRSQHF
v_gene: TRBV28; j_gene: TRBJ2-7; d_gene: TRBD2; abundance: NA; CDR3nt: TGTGCCAGCAGTCCCACGGCCCGACTAGCGGACTCCTACGAGCAGTACTTC; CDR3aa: CASSPTARLADSYEQYF
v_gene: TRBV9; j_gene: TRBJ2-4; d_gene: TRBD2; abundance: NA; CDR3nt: TGTGCCAGCAGCCCCAGGGAGGGGGCCAAAAACATTCAGTACTTC; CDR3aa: CASSPREGAKNIQYF
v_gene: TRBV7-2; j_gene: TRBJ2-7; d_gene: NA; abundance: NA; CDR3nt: TGTGCCAGCAGCTCAATCGGGGGCTACGAGCAGTACTTC; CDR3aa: CASSSIGGYEQYF
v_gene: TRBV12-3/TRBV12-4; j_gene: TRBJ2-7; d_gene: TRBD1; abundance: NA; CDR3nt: TGTGCCAGTTCAGGGGGAAGAGGTCCGGGCTCCTACGAGCAGTACTTC; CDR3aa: CASSGGRGPGSYEQYF
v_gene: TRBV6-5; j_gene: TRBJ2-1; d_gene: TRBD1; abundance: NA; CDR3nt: TGTGCCAGCAGTTACTCTGGGGGACAGAGCAAGCAGTTCTTC; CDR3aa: CASSYSGGQSKQFF
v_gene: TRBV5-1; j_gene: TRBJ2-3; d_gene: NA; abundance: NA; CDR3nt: TGCGCCAGCAGCTTGGAAATAGACAGCTCCTTACGAGATACGCAGTATTTT; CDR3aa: CASSLEIDSSLRDTQYF
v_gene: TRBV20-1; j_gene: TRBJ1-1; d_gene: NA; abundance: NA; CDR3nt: TGCAGTGCAGGTGAAGCTTTCTTT; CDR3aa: CSAGEAFF
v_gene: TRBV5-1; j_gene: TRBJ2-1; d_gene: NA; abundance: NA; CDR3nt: TGCGCCAGCAGCTTGGTGAAGGGGGACTCTTCCTACAATGAGCAGTTCTTC; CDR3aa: CASSLVKGDSSYNEQFF
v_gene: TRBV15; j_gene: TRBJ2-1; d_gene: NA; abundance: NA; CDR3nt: TGTGCCACCAGCACCAATAGCGGAGGCTCCTACAATGAGCAGTTCTTC; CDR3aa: CATSTNSGGSYNEQFF
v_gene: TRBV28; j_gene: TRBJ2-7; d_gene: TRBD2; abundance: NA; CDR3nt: TGTGCCAGCAGTCGACTAGCCCACGAGCAGTACTTC; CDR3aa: CASSRLAHEQYF
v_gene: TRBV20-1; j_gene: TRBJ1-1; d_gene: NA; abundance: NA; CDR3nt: TGCAGTGGAGAGAAGAACACTGAAGCTTTCTTT; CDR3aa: CSGEKNTEAFF
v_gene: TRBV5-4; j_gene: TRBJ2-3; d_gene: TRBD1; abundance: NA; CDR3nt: TGTGCCAGCACCAACAGGGGATCCACAGATACGCAGTATTTT; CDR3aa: CASTNRGSTDTQYF
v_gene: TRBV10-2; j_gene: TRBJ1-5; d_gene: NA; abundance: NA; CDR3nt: TGCGCCAGCAGCGCTATCACGGGGTCCAATCAGCCCCAGCATTTT; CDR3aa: CASSAITGSNQPQHF
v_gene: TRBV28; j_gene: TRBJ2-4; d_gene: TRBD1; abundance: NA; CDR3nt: TGTGCCAGCAGTCCGTGGGGGACAGGGGGCAAAAACATTCAGTACTTC; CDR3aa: CASSPWGTGGKNIQYF
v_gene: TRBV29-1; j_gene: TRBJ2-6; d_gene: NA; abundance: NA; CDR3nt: TGCAGCGTCCCCGGGGCAGCCTCTCCTGGGGCCAACGTCCTGACTTTC; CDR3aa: CSVPGAASPGANVLTF
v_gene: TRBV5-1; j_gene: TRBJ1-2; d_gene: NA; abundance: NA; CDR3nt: TGCGCCAGCAGCTTGGATAGGCACTATGGCTACACCTTC; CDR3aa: CASSLDRHYGYTF
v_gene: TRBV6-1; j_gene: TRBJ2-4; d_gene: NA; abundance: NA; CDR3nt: TGTGCCAGCAGTGCAGACATAGAGAACATTCAGTACTTC; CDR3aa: CASSADIENIQYF
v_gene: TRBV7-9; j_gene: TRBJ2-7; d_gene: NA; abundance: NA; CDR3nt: TGTGCCAGCAGCTTAGGCGACAAAACCTACGAGCAGTACTTC; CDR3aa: CASSLGDKTYEQYF
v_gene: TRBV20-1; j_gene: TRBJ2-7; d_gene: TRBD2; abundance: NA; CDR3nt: TGCAGTGCTTCCCTAGCGGGAACCCTATTCGAGCAGTACTTC; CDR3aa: CSASLAGTLFEQYF
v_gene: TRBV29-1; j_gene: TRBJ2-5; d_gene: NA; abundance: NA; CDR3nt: TGCAGCGGCCTGGTGGAGACCCAGTACTTC; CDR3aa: CSGLVETQYF
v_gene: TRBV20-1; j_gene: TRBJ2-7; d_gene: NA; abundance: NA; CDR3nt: TGCAGTGCTAGGGACTTGCGGACCTCCTACGAGCAGTACTTC; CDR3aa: CSARDLRTSYEQYF
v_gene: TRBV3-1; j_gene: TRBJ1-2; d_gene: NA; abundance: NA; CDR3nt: TGTGCCAGCAGCCAAGAAGGCGTTTCGGGCTATGGCTACACCTTC; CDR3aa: CASSQEGVSGYGYTF
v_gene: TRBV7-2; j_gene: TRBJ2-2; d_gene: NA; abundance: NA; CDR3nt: TGTGCCAGCAGCTTTTCGGTCACCGGGGAGCTGTTTTTT; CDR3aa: CASSFSVTGELFF
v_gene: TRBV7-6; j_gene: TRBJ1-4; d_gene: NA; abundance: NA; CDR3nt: TGTGCCAGCAGCTCTCAGGGGACTACTAATGAAAAACTGTTTTTT; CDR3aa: CASSSQGTTNEKLFF
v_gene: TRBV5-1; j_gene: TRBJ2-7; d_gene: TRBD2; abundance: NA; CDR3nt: TGCGCCAGCAGTGGCGCGGGAGGGGCCTACGAGCAGTACTTC; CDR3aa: CASSGAGGAYEQYF
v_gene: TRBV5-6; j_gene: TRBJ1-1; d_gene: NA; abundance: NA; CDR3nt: TGTGCCAGCAGCTTTGACCCCCGCCGGGTGAACACTGAAGCTTTCTTT; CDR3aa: CASSFDPRRVNTEAFF
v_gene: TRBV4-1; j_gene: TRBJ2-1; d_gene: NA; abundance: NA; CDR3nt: TGCGCCAGCAGCCAAGAATCATCCTCGGGGACCTACAATGAGCAGTTCTTC; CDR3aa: CASSQESSSGTYNEQFF
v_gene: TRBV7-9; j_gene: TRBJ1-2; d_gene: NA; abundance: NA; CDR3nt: TGTGCCAGCAGCTTAGTGTCGGGGAACTATGGCTACACCTTC; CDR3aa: CASSLVSGNYGYTF
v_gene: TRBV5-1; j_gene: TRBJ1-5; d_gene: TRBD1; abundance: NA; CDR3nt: TGCGCCAGCAGCACAGGGGAAGGATCAGGGCCCCAGCATTTT; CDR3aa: CASSTGEGSGPQHF
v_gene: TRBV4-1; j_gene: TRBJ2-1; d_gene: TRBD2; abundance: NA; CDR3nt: TGCGCCAGCAGCCCTCGGGAGGGTGGCAATGAGCAGCTCTTC; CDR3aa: CASSPREGGNEQLF
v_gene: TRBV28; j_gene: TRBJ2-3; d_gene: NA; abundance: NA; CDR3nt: TGTGCCAGCAGTTCAGGGCTGACGGATACGCAGTATTTT; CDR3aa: CASSSGLTDTQYF
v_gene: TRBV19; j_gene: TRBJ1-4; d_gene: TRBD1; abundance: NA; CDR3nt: TGTGCCAGTAGTATACCGGGACAGGGGACGACTAATGAAAAACTGTTTTTT; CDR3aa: CASSIPGQGTTNEKLFF
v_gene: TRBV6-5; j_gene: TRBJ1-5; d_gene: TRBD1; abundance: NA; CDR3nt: TGTGCCAGCAGTTCCCTCGGGACAGGAAGGAATCAGCCCCAGCATTTT; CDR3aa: CASSSLGTGRNQPQHF
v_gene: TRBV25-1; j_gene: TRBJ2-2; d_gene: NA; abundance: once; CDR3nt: TGTGCCAGCAGACAGGCGAACACCGGGGAGCTGTTTTTT; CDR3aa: CASRQANTGELFF
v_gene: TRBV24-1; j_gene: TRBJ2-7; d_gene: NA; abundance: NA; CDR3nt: TGTGCCACCAGTGATTCCGGCACCTACGAGCAGTACTTC; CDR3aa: CATSDSGTYEQYF
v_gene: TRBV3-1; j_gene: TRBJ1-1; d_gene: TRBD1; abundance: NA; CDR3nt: TGTGCCAGCAGGGCGGGACAGCTGAACACTGAAGCTTTCTTT; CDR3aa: CASRAGQLNTEAFF
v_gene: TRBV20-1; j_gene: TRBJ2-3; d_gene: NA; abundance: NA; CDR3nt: TGCAGTGCTCCTGTCGGCGCAGATACGCAGTATTTT; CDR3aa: CSAPVGADTQYF
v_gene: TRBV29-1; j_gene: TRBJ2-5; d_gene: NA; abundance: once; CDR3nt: TGCAGCGTTGGACCGGCTCGGGAGACCCAGTACTTC; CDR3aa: CSVGPARETQYF
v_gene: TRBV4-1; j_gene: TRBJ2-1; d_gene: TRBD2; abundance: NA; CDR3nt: TGCGCCAGCAGCCCGGCCGGGACTAGCGGGAGATATGAGCAGTTCTTC; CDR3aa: CASSPAGTSGRYEQFF